The 11 T cell receptor beta chains in this list originate from one sample, sequenced in a study of monozygotic twins with inflammatory bowel disease. TCRdb reprocessed the 5' RACE reads and reports one entry per CDR3 protein, with no DNA. The table for this sample gives more than 300,000 distinct CDR3 sequences. Specimen: blood. These receptors were obtained from a human donor with ulcerative colitis or Crohn's disease, or a healthy co-twin of an affected twin (not recorded which).

The chain uses TRBV20-1 and TRBJ1-3; TCRdb reports TRBD1, a call that lacks DNA to check it against. This CDR3 spans 18 amino acids. Germline V lookup: CDR1 DFQATT, CDR2 SNEGSKA (reference sequence). CDR3: CSARELGRGPYSGNTIYF.

This chain connects TRBV3-1 to TRBJ2-3; the TCRdb call, TRBD2, lacks DNA for checking. The CDR3 runs 19 residues. Germline values: CDR1 LGHDT, CDR2 YNNKEL (reference sequence). The chain's CDR3 is CASSQELLAGPNGRDTQYF.

The chain couples TRBV7-9 to TRBJ2-1; as DNA is missing, the TRBD2 call by TCRdb cannot be tested. Germline CDR1 and CDR2: SEHNR and FQNEAQ (reference sequence). The CDR3 length is 14 residues. CDR3 loop: CASNPNLPYNEQFF.

V gene TRBV28 combines with J gene TRBJ1-6; TCRdb calls TRBD1, which cannot be checked without DNA. This CDR3 contains 19 residues. The V gene's germline CDR1 is MDHEN and CDR2 SYDVKM. The chain's CDR3 is CASSFLTGALRTYNSPLHF.

The CDR3 spells CASSQVDSSGQYF. The chain combines TRBV4-3 with TRBJ2-7. The V gene's germline CDR1 is LGHNA and CDR2 YSLEER. The CDR3 covers 13 residues.

The chain joins TRBV7-9 to TRBJ1-1; TCRdb calls TRBD1, which cannot be checked without DNA. The V gene's germline CDR1 is SEHNR and CDR2 FQNEAQ (reference sequence). CDR3 length: 13 amino acids. The chain's CDR3 is CASIRQVGTEAFF.

This sequence joins TRBV28 and TRBJ2-7; TCRdb's D call, TRBD1, is unchecked because there is no DNA. Per germline, CDR1 MDHEN and CDR2 SYDVKM. CDR3 length equals 15 residues. Here the CDR3 reads CASIGTGSYSYEQYF.

The chain links TRBV2 to TRBJ2-7. CDR1 and CDR2 from the germline V gene are SNHLY and FYNNEI. The CDR3 length is 14 residues. The CDR3 region is CASSISGRSYEQYF.

The rearrangement joins TRBV6-1 to TRBJ2-7; TCRdb gives TRBD1 as the D gene, but with no DNA this cannot be confirmed. The germline CDR1 and CDR2 sequences are MNHNS and SASEGT. The CDR3 spans 14 residues. The CDR3 reads CASSRTGEAYEQYF.

This chain uses TRBV12-3 or TRBV12-4 with TRBJ1-1. There are 14 residues in the CDR3. CDR3 sequence: CASSFPGGQTEAFF.

The genes are TRBV24-1 and TRBJ2-3; TCRdb's D call, TRBD2, is unchecked because there is no DNA. The CDR3 runs 17 residues. Germline CDR1 and CDR2: KGHDR and SFDVKD. The CDR3 here is CATSPSRLAGATDTQYF.